The clone carrying this TCR beta chain was recorded many times. The sample originates from a study of T-cell reconstitution after alpha-beta-depleted transplantation in children. The TCRbeta library incorporated unique molecular identifiers. MiXCR, applied by TCRdb to the PCR reads, yields one record per CDR3 protein. The table shows some 200,000 distinct CDR3 sequences, with about 14% occurring only once. This CDR3 is built from 16 residues. Trimming stripped 1 base from V and 0 bases from J, with 9 bases between. This specimen consisted of PBMCs from the stem cell graft donor, obtained from the stem cell graft. This clonotype originated in a human donor who donated a stem cell graft to a child with acute lymphoblastic leukemia. The genes are TRBV12-3 or TRBV12-4 and TRBJ1-4; D is unresolved. CDR3 nucleotide sequence: TGTGCCAGCAGTTTAGATGACACATCAACTAATGAAAAACTGTTTTTT. Its translation is CASSLDDTSTNEKLFF.